This section outlines one TCR beta chain sequence together with its context. This specimen belongs to a study of technical replicates of blood from several donors. The V and J ends lost 4 bases and 4 bases, in that order; junction bases with no gene match: 7. In germline, CDR1 is SGHRS, CDR2 YFSETQ. The CDR3 contains 15 residues. Generated by immunoSEQ multiplex PCR, the TCRdb table keeps only in-frame clones and is missing some. The table includes more than 80,000 clones, 95% detected once. Sequences were obtained from T cells isolated from PBMCs. This TCR was sampled from a human donor in good health. The chain links TRBV5-1 to TRBJ2-2; TRBD1 matches 7 bases. The CDR3 reads CASSLVPGGTGELFF. The DNA for the CDR3 is TGCGCCAGCAGCCTAGTACCAGGGGGCACCGGGGAGCTGTTTTTT.